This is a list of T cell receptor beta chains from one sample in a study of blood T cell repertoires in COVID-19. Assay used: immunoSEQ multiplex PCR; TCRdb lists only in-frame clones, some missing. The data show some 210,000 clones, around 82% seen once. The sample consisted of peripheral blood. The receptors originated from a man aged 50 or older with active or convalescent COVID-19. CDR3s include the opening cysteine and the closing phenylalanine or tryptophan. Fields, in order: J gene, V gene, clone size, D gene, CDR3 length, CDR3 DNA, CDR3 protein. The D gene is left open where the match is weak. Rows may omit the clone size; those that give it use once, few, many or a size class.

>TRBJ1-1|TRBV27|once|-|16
TGTGCCAGCAGTTTCACGGCAGGAGGTTGGGGCACTGAAGCTTTCTTT
CASSFTAGGWGTEAFF
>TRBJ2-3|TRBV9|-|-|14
TGTGCCAGCAGCGTAAACTCAGCGCCAGATCCGCAGTATTTT
CASSVNSAPDPQYF
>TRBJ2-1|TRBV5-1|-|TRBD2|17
TGCGCCAGCTTTCCATATCCGACTAGCGGGGCCTACAATGAGCAGTTCTTC
CASFPYPTSGAYNEQFF
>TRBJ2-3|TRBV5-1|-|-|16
TGCGCCAGCAGCCCAGTCCCAGGGTCCGACTCAGGGCTGCAGTATTTT
CASSPVPGSDSGLQYF
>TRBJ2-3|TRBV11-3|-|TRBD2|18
TGTGCCAGCAGCTTAAGACCGGGACTAGCGGGAGGAGTAGATACGCAGTATTTT
CASSLRPGLAGGVDTQYF
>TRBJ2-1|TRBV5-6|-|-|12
TGTGCCAGCAGCTTGGGGCCTAATGAGCAGTTCTTC
CASSLGPNEQFF
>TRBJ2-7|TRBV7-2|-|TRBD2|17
TGTGCCAGCAGCGGGACTATAGCGGGGAAAACTGTGGGCGAGCAGTACTTC
CASSGTIAGKTVGEQYF
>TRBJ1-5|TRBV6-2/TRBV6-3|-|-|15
TGTGCCAGCAGCCTCGAGACACCCCTCAATCAGCCCCAGCATTTT
CASSLETPLNQPQHF
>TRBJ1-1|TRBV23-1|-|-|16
TGCGCCAGCAGCCACTTGGACAGAGAATTGAACACTGAAGCTTTCTTT
CASSHLDRELNTEAFF
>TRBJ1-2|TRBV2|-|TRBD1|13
TGTGCCAGCAGTCCTGGACAGGCCTATGGCTACACCTTC
CASSPGQAYGYTF
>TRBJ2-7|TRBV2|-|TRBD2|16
TGTGCCAGCAGTCCAGGGCGGGGGGCCCTCAGCTACGAGCAGTACTTC
CASSPGRGALSYEQYF
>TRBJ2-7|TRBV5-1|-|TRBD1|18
TGCGCCAGCAGCTTGTGGCAGACGGGACAGGGGCGCCTCTACGAGCAGTACTTC
CASSLWQTGQGRLYEQYF
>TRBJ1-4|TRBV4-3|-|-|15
TGCGCCAGCAGCCAAATACAAGCAACTAATGAAAAACTGTTTTTT
CASSQIQATNEKLFF
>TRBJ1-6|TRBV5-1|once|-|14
TGCGCCAGCAGCTTGGCAGGGGTGAATTCACCCCTCCACTTT
CASSLAGVNSPLHF
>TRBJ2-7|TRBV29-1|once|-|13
TGCAGCGGGGCCTCTGGCGGGTCCTACGAGCAGTACTTC
CSGASGGSYEQYF
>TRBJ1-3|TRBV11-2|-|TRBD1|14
TGTGCCACCTCCCCGAGGGGGCCTGGAAACACCATATATTTT
CATSPRGPGNTIYF
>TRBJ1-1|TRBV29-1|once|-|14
TGCAGCGCCCCTGGCCAGGGGCCTAGCACTGAAGCTTTCTTT
CSAPGQGPSTEAFF
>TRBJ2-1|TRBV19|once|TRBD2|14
TGTGCCAGTAGTATAGAAGGAGCTAGCGGGGGGGGCTTCTTC
CASSIEGASGGGFF
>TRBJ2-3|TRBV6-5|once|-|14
TGTGCCAGCATTCCGGGACTGTCAGGGGATACGCAGTATTTT
CASIPGLSGDTQYF
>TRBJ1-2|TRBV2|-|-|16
TGTGCCAGCAGCAAGGGACCCGGGGGTGTCGGCTATGGCTACACCTTC
CASSKGPGGVGYGYTF
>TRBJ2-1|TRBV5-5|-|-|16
TGTGCCAGCAGTGGCGGCGGGGGCAGCTCCTACAATGAGCAGTTCTTC
CASSGGGGSSYNEQFF
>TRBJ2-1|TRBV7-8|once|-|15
TGTGCCAGCAGCTTAGGCCCCGGACAGAACAATGAGCAGTTCTTC
CASSLGPGQNNEQFF
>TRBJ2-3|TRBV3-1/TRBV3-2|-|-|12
TGTGCCAGCAGTCTATCGGCAGATACGCAGTATTTT
CASSLSADTQYF
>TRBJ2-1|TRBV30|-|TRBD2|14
TGTGCCCGCGGGGGGCCCAGCTCCTACAATGAGCAGTTCTTC
CARGGPSSYNEQFF
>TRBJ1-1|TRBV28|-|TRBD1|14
TGTGCCAGCCCCCCGGACAGGCAAAACACTGAAGCTTTCTTT
CASPPDRQNTEAFF
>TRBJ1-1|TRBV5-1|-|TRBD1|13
TGCGCCAGCAGCTTACAGGGGAACGCTGAAGCTTTCTTT
CASSLQGNAEAFF
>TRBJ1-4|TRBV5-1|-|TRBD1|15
TGCGCCAGCAGCCCCACCGGGACAGGGGTTGAAAAACTGTTTTTT
CASSPTGTGVEKLFF
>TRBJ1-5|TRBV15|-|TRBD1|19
TGTGCCACCAGCAGAGATATTGTCCTCCGGACAGGGGGGCGTCAGCCCCAGCATTTT
CATSRDIVLRTGGRQPQHF
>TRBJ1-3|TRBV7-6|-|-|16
TGTGCCAGCAGCTCGGGGGGCGGGGACCAGTATGGCACCATATATTTT
CASSSGGGDQYGTIYF
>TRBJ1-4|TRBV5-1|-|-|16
TGCGCCAGCAGCTTGGGGTGGGGAACTGGGAGAGAAAAACTGTTTTTT
CASSLGWGTGREKLFF
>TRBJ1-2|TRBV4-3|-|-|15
TGCGCCAGCAGCCAAAGAGGTACAGGTCGGTATGGCTACACCTTC
CASSQRGTGRYGYTF
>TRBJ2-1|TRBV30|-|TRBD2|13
TGTGCCTGGATGACTAGCGGGGAGGGTGAGCAGTTCTTC
CAWMTSGEGEQFF
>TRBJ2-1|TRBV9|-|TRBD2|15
TGTGCCAGCAGCGTAGATAGCGGGAGCTACAATGAGCAGTTCTTC
CASSVDSGSYNEQFF
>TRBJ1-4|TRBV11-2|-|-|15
TGTGCCAGCAGCTTAAGAGTAGCAACTAATGAAAAACTGTTTTTT
CASSLRVATNEKLFF
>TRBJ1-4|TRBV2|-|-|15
TGTGCCAGCAGCGCCAGAAGGACAGATAATGAAAAACTGTTTTTT
CASSARRTDNEKLFF
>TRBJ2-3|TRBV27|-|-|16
TGTGCCAGCAGATCCTTAACTAGCCCTTCGGGTGATACGCAGTATTTT
CASRSLTSPSGDTQYF
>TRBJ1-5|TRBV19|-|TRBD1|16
TGTGCCAGTTCTTCCCATGGACAGGGGGGCAATCAGCCCCAGCATTTT
CASSSHGQGGNQPQHF
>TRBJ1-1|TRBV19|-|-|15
TGTGCCACGACCTTCCAGGGGTCCAGGGACACTGAAGCTTTCTTT
CATTFQGSRDTEAFF
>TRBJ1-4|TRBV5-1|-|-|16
TGCGCCAGCAGCCTAGGACCGTCTCGGGGTAATGAAAAACTGTTTTTT
CASSLGPSRGNEKLFF
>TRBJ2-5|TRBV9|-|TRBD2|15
TGTGCCAGCAGCGTAGGGCGGGGGGCCCAAGAGACCCAGTACTTC
CASSVGRGAQETQYF
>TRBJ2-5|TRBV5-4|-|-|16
TGTGCCAGCAAGACCCAACCGGGAAGCTTAGCAGAGACCCAGTACTTC
CASKTQPGSLAETQYF
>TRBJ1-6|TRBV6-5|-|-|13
TGTGCCAGCAATCGGGGACACAATTCACCCCTCCACTTT
CASNRGHNSPLHF
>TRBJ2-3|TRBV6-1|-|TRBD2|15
TGTGCCAGCAGTGAGAGCGGGGGCCCCACAGATACGCAGTATTTT
CASSESGGPTDTQYF
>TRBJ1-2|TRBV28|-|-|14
TGTGCCAGCAGCGCAGGGTGGGATGACTATGGCTACACCTTC
CASSAGWDDYGYTF
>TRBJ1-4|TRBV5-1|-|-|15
TGCGCCAGCAGCTTGGGTCGCAGGGTTAATGAAAAACTGTTTTTT
CASSLGRRVNEKLFF
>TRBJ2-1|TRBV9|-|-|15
TGTGCCAGCAGCGTGCAGGGGAGCTCCTACAATGAGCAGTTCTTC
CASSVQGSSYNEQFF
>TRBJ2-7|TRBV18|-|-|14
TGTGCCAGCTCACCCCATGAAGTAGGAGGCGAGCAGTACTTC
CASSPHEVGGEQYF
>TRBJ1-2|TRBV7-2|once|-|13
TGTGCCAGCAGCTTAGGAGTCCTGAGGGGCTACACCTTC
CASSLGVLRGYTF
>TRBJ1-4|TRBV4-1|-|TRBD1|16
TGCGCCAGCAGCCAAACCAATACAGGGGGTAATGAAAAACTGTTTTTT
CASSQTNTGGNEKLFF